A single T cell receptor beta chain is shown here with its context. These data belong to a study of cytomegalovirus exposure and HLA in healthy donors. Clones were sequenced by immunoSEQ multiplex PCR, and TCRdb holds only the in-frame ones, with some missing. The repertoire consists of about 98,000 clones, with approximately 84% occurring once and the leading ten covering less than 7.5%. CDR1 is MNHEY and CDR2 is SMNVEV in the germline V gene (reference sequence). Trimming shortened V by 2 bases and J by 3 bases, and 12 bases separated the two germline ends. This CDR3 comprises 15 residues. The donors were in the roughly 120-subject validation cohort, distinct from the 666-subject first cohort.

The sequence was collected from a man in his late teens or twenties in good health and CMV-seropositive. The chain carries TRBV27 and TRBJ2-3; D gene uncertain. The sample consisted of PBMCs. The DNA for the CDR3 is TGTGCCAGCAGTTTAGTAACCCCGACTACAGATACGCAGTATTTT. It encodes CASSLVTPTTDTQYF.